These 20 T cell receptor beta chains came from one sample sequenced in a study of technical replicates of blood from a few donors. Only in-frame clones appear in the TCRdb table, and some are missing; sequencing was by immunoSEQ multiplex PCR. This sample has approximately 75,000 clones, with almost 96% found just once. The sample was T cells isolated from PBMCs. The receptors were sampled from a human donor in good health.

The chain has TRBV27 and TRBJ2-1, with 8 bases fitting TRBD2. From germline, CDR1 is MNHEY and CDR2 SMNVEV (reference sequence). The V and J ends lost 5 bases and 15 bases, in that order; junction bases with no gene match: 9. This CDR3 has 12 residues. In DNA, the CDR3 is TGTGCCAGCAGTACCAGCGGGAGCTTACCGTTCTTC. Protein sequence: CASSTSGSLPFF.

This chain connects TRBV10-3 to TRBJ2-2; 8 positions match TRBD2. Germline CDR1 reads ENHRY; CDR2 reads SYGVKD. The CDR3 extends over 16 amino acids. Germline trimming cut 3 bases from V and 6 bases from J; bases unmatched to any gene: 9. CDR3 region: CAISDSSGSRSGELFF. CDR3 DNA sequence: TGTGCCATCAGTGATTCCAGCGGGAGTAGATCCGGGGAGCTGTTTTTT.

This clone is a singleton in its sample. The chain couples TRBV6-1 to TRBJ2-7, with TRBD2 matching 9 bases. Germline V gives CDR1 MNHNS, CDR2 SASEGT. Trimming removed 5 bases from V and 4 bases from J; junction bases left unmatched: 6. The CDR3 length is 14 residues. This CDR3 is CASSQEAGGYEQYF. As DNA, the CDR3 is TGTGCCAGCAGTCAGGAAGCGGGGGGATACGAGCAGTACTTC.

The table lists this clone with a count of one. The chain joins TRBV5-6 to TRBJ2-4, with 9 bases matching TRBD2. V lost 0 bases to trimming and J lost 6 bases; unmatched junction nucleotides: 7. The CDR3 covers 16 residues. Germline CDR1 is SGHDT and CDR2 is YYEEEE. CDR3 loop: CASSLGREGWGNIQYF. CDR3 coding DNA: TGTGCCAGCAGCTTGGGGCGGGAGGGCTGGGGAAACATTCAGTACTTC.

V usage is TRBV7-8 and J usage is TRBJ1-2; the D gene is possibly TRBD1 (5 bases). Germline loops: CDR1 SGHVS, CDR2 FQNEAQ. V was clipped by 4 bases and J by 6 bases, with 9 bases between them. The CDR3 loop spans 12 amino acids. Here the CDR3 reads CASSSQDNGYTF. The CDR3 bases are TGTGCCAGCAGCTCACAGGATAATGGCTACACCTTC.

V gene TRBV9 combines with J gene TRBJ1-2; TRBD1 is a possible D gene (5 bases). The CDR3 contains 15 residues. Germline CDR1 reads SGDLS; CDR2 reads YYNGEE. The germline V and J ends were trimmed by 0 bases and 5 bases, with 14 bases remaining between them. CDR3 bases: TGTGCCAGCAGCGTAGGGGAGGGACTCACTTATGGCTACACCTTC. This codes for CASSVGEGLTYGYTF.

This chain uses TRBV5-6 with TRBJ1-1; TRBD1 is a possible D gene (5 bases). CDR1 is SGHDT, CDR2 YYEEEE, per germline. This CDR3 has 14 amino acids. V lost 7 bases, J lost 3 bases, and 16 bases lay in between. CDR3 DNA: TGTGCCAGCCGCAGAAGGGGCGCGTACACTGAAGCTTTCTTT. As protein: CASRRRGAYTEAFF. The whole variable domain, remainder taken from reference TRBV5-6 and TRBJ1-1, is DAGVTQSPTHLIKTRGQQVTLRCSPKSGHDTVSWYQQALGQGPQFIFQYYEEEERQRGNFPDRFSGHQFPNYSSELNVNALLLGDSALYLCASRRRGAYTEAFFGQGTRLTVV.

The rearrangement joins TRBV6-6 to TRBJ1-2; weak D call: TRBD1 (5 bases). Trimming left V 5 bases short and J 9 bases short, with 16 bases between. CDR1 is MNHNY, CDR2 SVGAGI, per germline (reference sequence). The CDR3 is 13 amino acids. CDR3 bases: TGTGCCAGCAGTGTAGACAGTACAGTTAGCTACACCTTC. Translated, it gives CASSVDSTVSYTF.

The V and J genes are TRBV25-1 and TRBJ1-2; D is perhaps TRBD1 (5 bases). CDR1 and CDR2 from the germline V gene are MGHDK and SYGVNS. CDR3 length: 12 amino acids. V was pared by 1 base and J by 8 bases, with 8 bases between. This CDR3 reads CASSESGPGYTF. The DNA for the CDR3 is TGTGCCAGCAGTGAATCAGGGCCCGGCTACACCTTC.

The rearrangement uses TRBV29-1 and TRBJ2-3; TRBD2 agrees at 11 bases. J gave up 0 bases and V 6 bases, and 5 bases lay outside the gene matches. From germline, CDR1 is SQVTM and CDR2 ANQGSEA. This CDR3 has 15 amino acids. CDR3 sequence: CSVTTSGASTDTQYF. The CDR3 DNA is TGCAGCGTGACGACTAGCGGGGCTAGCACAGATACGCAGTATTTT.

V usage is TRBV5-4 and J usage is TRBJ1-2; no clear D. The V gene's germline CDR1 is SGHNT and CDR2 YYREEE (reference sequence). The CDR3 contains 13 residues. V lost 0 bases, J lost 3 bases, and 6 bases lay in between. CDR3 amino acids: CASSLGRDYGYTF. As DNA, the CDR3 is TGTGCCAGCAGCTTGGGCCGGGACTATGGCTACACCTTC.

This sequence joins TRBV10-3 and TRBJ1-1; possibly TRBD1 for D (6 bases). CDR3 length: 15 amino acids. V was shortened by 4 bases and J by 4 bases, with 16 bases between the two germline ends. Looked up from germline, CDR1 is ENHRY and CDR2 is SYGVKD. The CDR3 reads CAISGALTGSTEAFF. The DNA of the CDR3 is TGTGCCATCAGTGGAGCCCTAACAGGGAGCACTGAAGCTTTCTTT.

V and J are TRBV7-8 and TRBJ2-1, with 7 nucleotides matching TRBD2. Germline V gene lookup returns CDR1 SGHVS and CDR2 FQNEAQ. The CDR3 has 17 amino acids. V lost 1 base and J lost 0; bases outside the gene matches: 6. CDR3 residues: CASSLVVAGSSYNEQFF. For the CDR3, the DNA is TGTGCCAGCAGCTTAGTTGTAGCGGGTAGCTCCTACAATGAGCAGTTCTTC.

This rearrangement joins TRBV5-1 to TRBJ2-2; TRBD1 aligns across 9 bases. This CDR3 has 15 amino acids. After removal of 8 bases from V and 7 bases from J, the junction contained 12 bases not matched to a gene. Germline-derived CDR1 and CDR2 are SGHRS and YFSETQ. The CDR3 coding sequence is TGCGCCAGGAATACAGGGGGCTGGAAGGACGGGGAGCTGTTTTTT. Translating it yields CARNTGGWKDGELFF.

CDR3 region: CASSPPSGRSDTQYF. DNA for the CDR3: TGTGCCAGCTCACCACCTAGCGGGAGGTCAGATACGCAGTATTTT. The rearrangement uses TRBV18 and TRBJ2-3, with 10 bases aligning to TRBD2. V shed 0 bases and J 4 bases; nucleotides not matched to a gene: 1. The CDR3 covers 15 residues. CDR1 is KGHSH, CDR2 LQKENI, per germline.

This chain joins TRBV11-2 and TRBJ2-2, with D perhaps TRBD2 (6 bases). V dropped 3 bases and J dropped 1 base, with 9 bases sitting between them. Germline V lookup: CDR1 SGHAT, CDR2 FQNNGV. This CDR3 is 15 amino acids long. CDR3 region: CASSLGLGNTGELFF. The CDR3 region has the DNA TGTGCCAGCAGCTTGGGACTTGGGAACACCGGGGAGCTGTTTTTT.

The chain combines TRBV25-1 with TRBJ2-2; 7 bases agree with TRBD1. V gave up 8 bases and J gave up 3 bases; unmatched junction bases: 6. In germline, CDR1 is MGHDK, CDR2 SYGVNS. The CDR3 is made up of 14 amino acids. CDR3 sequence reads: CASRTQGDTGELFF. The CDR3 bases are TGTGCCAGCCGGACTCAGGGGGACACCGGGGAGCTGTTTTTT. Supplemented by reference TRBV25-1 and TRBJ2-2, the full variable domain reads EADIYQTPRYLVIGTGKKITLECSQTMGHDKMYWYQQDPGMELHLIHYSYGVNSTEKGDLSSESTVSRIRTEHFPLTLESARPSHTSQYLCASRTQGDTGELFFGEGSRLTVL.

In its sample, this clone was seen once. V usage is TRBV4-3 and J usage is TRBJ2-1; 9 bases are a match to TRBD2. The ends lost 4 bases at V and 8 bases at J; junction bases unmatched: 9. CDR3 size: 15 residues. In germline, CDR1 is LGHNA, CDR2 YSLEER. The CDR3 spells CASSLLLAGGYEQFF. CDR3 DNA sequence: TGCGCCAGCAGCCTGTTACTAGCGGGTGGGTATGAGCAGTTCTTC.

The V and J genes are TRBV4-2 and TRBJ2-7; no clear D. The CDR3 extends over 12 amino acids. Trimming left V 4 bases short and J 6 bases short, with 10 bases between. Germline V lookup: CDR1 LGHNA, CDR2 YNFKEQ. For the CDR3, the DNA is TGTGCCAGCAGCCGTAGAAACCTCGAGCAGTACTTC. Translated: CASSRRNLEQYF.

The chain couples TRBV2 to TRBJ1-5; D may be TRBD1 (5 bases). Germline-derived CDR1 and CDR2 are SNHLY and FYNNEI. CDR3 size: 17 residues. Deletions cut 6 bases from V and 0 bases from J, with 18 bases between. The CDR3 loop reads CASRTAYSDSSNQPQHF. Here the CDR3 DNA reads TGTGCCAGCAGGACGGCATACTCTGACAGTAGCAATCAGCCCCAGCATTTT.